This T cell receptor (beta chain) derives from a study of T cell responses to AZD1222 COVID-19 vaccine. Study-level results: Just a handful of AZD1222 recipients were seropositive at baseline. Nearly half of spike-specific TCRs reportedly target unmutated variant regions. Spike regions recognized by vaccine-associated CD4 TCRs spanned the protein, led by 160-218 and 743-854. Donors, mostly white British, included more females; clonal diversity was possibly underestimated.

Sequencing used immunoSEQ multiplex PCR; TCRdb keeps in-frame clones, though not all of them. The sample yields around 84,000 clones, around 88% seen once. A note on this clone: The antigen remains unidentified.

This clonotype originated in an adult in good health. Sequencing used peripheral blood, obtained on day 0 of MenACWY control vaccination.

The CDR3 reads CASSQGLLSGNTIYF. The DNA of the CDR3 is TGTGCCAGCAGCCAGGGACTGCTCTCTGGAAACACCATATATTTT. The chain has TRBV5-6 and TRBJ1-3; possible D gene TRBD1, 5 bases. Germline CDR1 and CDR2: SGHDT and YYEEEE. The V gene lost 4 bases and the J gene lost 0 bases, with 11 bases spanning the gap. This CDR3 is built from 15 residues.